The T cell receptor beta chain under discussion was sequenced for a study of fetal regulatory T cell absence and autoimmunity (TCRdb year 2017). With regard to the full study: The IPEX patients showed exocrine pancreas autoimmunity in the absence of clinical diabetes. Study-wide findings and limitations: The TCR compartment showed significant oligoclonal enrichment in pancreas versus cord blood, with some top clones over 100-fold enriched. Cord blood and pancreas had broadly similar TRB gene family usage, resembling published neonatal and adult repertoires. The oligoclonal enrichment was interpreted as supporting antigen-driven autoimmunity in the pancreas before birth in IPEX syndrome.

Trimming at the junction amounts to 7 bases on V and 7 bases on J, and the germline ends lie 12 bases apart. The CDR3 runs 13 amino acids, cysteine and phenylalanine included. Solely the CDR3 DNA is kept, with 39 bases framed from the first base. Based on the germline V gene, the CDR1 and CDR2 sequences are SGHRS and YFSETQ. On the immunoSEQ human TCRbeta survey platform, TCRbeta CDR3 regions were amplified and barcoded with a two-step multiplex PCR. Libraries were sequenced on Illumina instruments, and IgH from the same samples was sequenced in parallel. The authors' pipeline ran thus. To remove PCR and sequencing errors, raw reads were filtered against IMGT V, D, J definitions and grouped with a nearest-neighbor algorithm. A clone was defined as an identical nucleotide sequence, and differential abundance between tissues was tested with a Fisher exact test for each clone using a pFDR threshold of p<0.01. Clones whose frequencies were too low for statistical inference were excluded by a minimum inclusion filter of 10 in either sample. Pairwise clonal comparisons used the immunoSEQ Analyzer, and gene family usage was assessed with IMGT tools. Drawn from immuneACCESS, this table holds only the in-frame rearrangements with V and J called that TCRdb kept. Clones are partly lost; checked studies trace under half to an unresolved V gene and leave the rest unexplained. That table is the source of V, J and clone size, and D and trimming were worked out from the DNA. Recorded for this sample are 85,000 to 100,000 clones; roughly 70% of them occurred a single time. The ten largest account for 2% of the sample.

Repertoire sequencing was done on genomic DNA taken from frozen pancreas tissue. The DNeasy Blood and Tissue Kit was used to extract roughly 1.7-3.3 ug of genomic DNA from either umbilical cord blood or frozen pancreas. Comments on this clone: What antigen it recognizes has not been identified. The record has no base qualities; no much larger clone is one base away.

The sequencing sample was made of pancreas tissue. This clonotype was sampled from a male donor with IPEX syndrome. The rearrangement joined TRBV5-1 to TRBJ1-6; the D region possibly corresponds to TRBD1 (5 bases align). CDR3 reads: CASGRGVNSPLHF. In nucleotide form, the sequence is TGCGCCAGCGGGCGGGGGGTAAATTCACCCCTCCACTTT.